This TCR beta chain was observed in a study of blood T cell repertoires in COVID-19. Across the whole study: There were acute and convalescent COVID-19 samples, and they came from the United States, Italy and Spain.

A single count supports this clone. The method was immunoSEQ multiplex PCR; TCRdb's version includes in-frame clones alone and lacks a portion of them. This repertoire shows hundreds of thousands of clones, approximately 89% found once; its top ten account for roughly 12%. The V end lost 2 bases, the J end lost 4 bases, and 14 bases lay between the germline ends. The CDR3 is 15 amino acids. The germline V gene encodes CDR1 SGHTA and CDR2 FQGNSA. The chain employs TRBV7-2 and TRBJ1-1, with D possibly matching TRBD1 (5 bases). The sample taken for sequencing was peripheral blood. This receptor was taken from a woman between 45 and 65 years old with COVID-19, enrolled during active disease. CDR3 sequence: CASSLMGGGGTEAFF. The DNA of the CDR3 is TGTGCCAGCAGCTTAATGGGCGGGGGAGGCACTGAAGCTTTCTTT.